The present entry profiles one TCR beta chain with its context. Its antigen is as yet unknown. The PCR ran on 60 Vbeta and 13 Jbeta primers. Data came from immunoSEQ multiplex PCR; TCRdb stores just in-frame clones and leaves some out. This table has some 200,000 clones, more than 75% appearing once. This sample is part of a study of cytomegalovirus exposure and HLA in healthy donors. Study-wide results and limits: Presence/absence analysis assumed near-uniform sequencing depth across donors. What was likely a sequencing artifact was a cluster of highly shared sequence variants. Most TCR sequences were uncommon, yet certain public TCRs appeared in many donors. A later analysis showed HLA-associated TCR beta chains outstripping equally common others in clonal expansion.

CDR1 PRHDT and CDR2 FYEKMQ come from the germline V gene (reference sequence). V lost 4 bases, J lost 2 bases, and 15 bases lay in between. This CDR3 contains 16 residues. Sample: PBMCs. V is TRBV13 and J is TRBJ2-4; the D gene is possibly TRBD1 (5 bases). The receptor's source is a woman between 18 and 30 years old in good health and CMV-seronegative. CDR3 residues: CASSSEGEATKNIQYF. DNA of the CDR3: TGTGCCAGCAGCTCAGAAGGGGAAGCAACCAAAAACATTCAGTACTTC.